The next 11 T cell receptor beta chains were all read from a single sample in a study of human T cells and chemical hapten exposure. Using its own MiXCR run on the RACE reads, TCRdb lists one record per CDR3 protein. The repertoire holds about 89,000 distinct CDR3 sequences, over 10% seen once, with approximately 5.2% in the top ten. Time point: patch test 3, about 24 weeks after DPC sensitization. The treatment was: therapeutic diphenylcyclopropenone sensitization with weekly scalp DPC. Sequencing used whole blood, obtained in connection with sensitization to the hapten diphenylcyclopropenone (DPC). All receptors derive from a woman in her 50s with alopecia areata. Some clones in this sample may be carry-over from other donors' samples.

This clonotype was recorded many times. The V gene is TRBV20-1, the J gene TRBJ1-5, with no clear D. V was clipped by 2 bases and J by 0 bases, with 11 bases between them. This CDR3 has 15 residues. Per germline, CDR1 DFQATT and CDR2 SNEGSKA (reference sequence). The chain's CDR3 is CSARNSSYSNQPQHF. The CDR3 coding sequence is TGCAGTGCTAGAAATTCAAGTTATAGCAATCAGCCCCAGCATTTT.

This clonotype has only a few counts. The V call is TRBV3-1, the J call TRBJ1-2; D is possibly TRBD1 (5 bases). The germline CDR1 and CDR2 sequences are LGHDT and YNNKEL (reference sequence). The CDR3 has 14 residues. V gave up 1 base and J gave up 1 base, with 7 bases separating them. The chain's CDR3 is CASSQGGINYGYTF. The DNA for the CDR3 is TGTGCCAGCAGCCAAGGGGGGATTAACTATGGCTACACCTTC.

This clonotype has just a few counts. This sequence joins TRBV7-8 and TRBJ2-5; 8 bases fit TRBD2. Unmatched junction bases numbered 8, after V lost 5 bases and J lost 12 bases. The CDR3 totals 12 residues. Germline V lookup: CDR1 SGHVS, CDR2 FQNEAQ. The CDR3 bases are TGTGCCAGCAGCACACATCCGGGACTAGAGTACTTC. Residues: CASSTHPGLEYF.

This clonotype was recorded many times. The chain employs TRBV20-1 and TRBJ2-1; D may correspond to TRBD1 or TRBD2 (5 bases each). V was pared by 4 bases and J by 8 bases, with 24 bases between. This CDR3 spans 16 amino acids. Germline values: CDR1 DFQATT, CDR2 SNEGSKA (reference sequence). Written as DNA, the CDR3 is TGCAGTGCTACCCTCAGAGGACTTACAGGAGGCTATGAGCAGTTCTTC. This codes for CSATLRGLTGGYEQFF.

This clonotype was seen a handful of times. This sequence joins TRBV5-1 and TRBJ1-1; 7 positions agree with TRBD1. With 4 bases clipped from V and 1 base from J, the junction kept 7 bases outside the gene matches. The CDR3 is 15 residues long. The V gene's germline CDR1 is SGHRS and CDR2 YFSETQ. This CDR3 is CASSLGTAKNTEAFF. CDR3 DNA sequence: TGCGCCAGCAGCCTAGGGACAGCTAAGAACACTGAAGCTTTCTTT.

CDR3 sequence: CASSISGGRNEQFF. CDR3 coding DNA: TGTGCCAGTAGTATCTCGGGAGGGCGGAATGAGCAGTTCTTC. The chain carries TRBV19 and TRBJ2-1, with 8 positions matching TRBD2. This CDR3 has 14 amino acids. The germline V gene has CDR1 LNHDA and CDR2 SQIVND (reference sequence). J gave up 7 bases and V 3 bases, and 5 bases lay outside the gene matches.

A remark on this clonotype: This CDR3 fails to terminate in the conserved phenylalanine or tryptophan, so it likely reflects a read error. The DNA is omitted, as the CDR3 cannot be located on it reliably, and the CDR3 follows TCRdb's listing. The CDR3 reads CSVPGNGSA. The rearrangement links TRBV29-1 to TRBJ2-7; the table's D call of TRBD1 was not tested on the DNA. Both ends counted, the CDR3 spans 9 residues. Looked up from germline, CDR1 is SQVTM and CDR2 is ANQGSEA.

In this sample, this clonotype turned up many times. This chain connects TRBV20-1 to TRBJ2-7; tentative D call: TRBD2 (6 bases). CDR3 length: 15 amino acids. V was clipped by 5 bases and J by 0 bases, with 17 bases between them. Germline V CDR1 and CDR2: DFQATT, SNEGSKA (reference sequence). The CDR3 DNA is TGCAGTGCTGTCCGGGACTCCGTTAGCTCCTACGAGCAGTACTTC. Encoded protein: CSAVRDSVSSYEQYF.

In this sample, this clonotype turned up a few times. The chain is built from TRBV11-1 and TRBJ1-1; tentative D call: TRBD1 (5 bases). V lost 0 bases, J lost 2 bases, and 10 bases lay in between. CDR1 SGHAT and CDR2 FQDESV come from the germline V gene (reference sequence). The CDR3 runs 15 residues. The CDR3 DNA reads as TGTGCCAGCAGCTTAGCGTCTACAGGCAACACTGAAGCTTTCTTT. Translated: CASSLASTGNTEAFF.

This clonotype has a count of ten or more. The chain links TRBV9 to TRBJ2-3; a possible D gene is TRBD1 (6 bases). The germline CDR1 and CDR2 sequences are SGDLS and YYNGEE. V was clipped by 0 bases and J by 5 bases, with 13 bases between them. This CDR3 is 15 amino acids long. The CDR3 DNA reads TGTGCCAGCAGCGTAGCGGTGACAGGCCGAGATACGCAGTATTTT. Amino acids: CASSVAVTGRDTQYF.

This clonotype has just a few counts. The V gene is TRBV29-1, the J gene TRBJ2-2; 7 bases align to TRBD1. Trimming cost V 7 bases and J 3 bases; bases outside gene matches: 5. CDR3 length: 13 amino acids. Germline CDR1 SQVTM, CDR2 ANQGSEA. CDR3: CSATTGDTGELFF. For the CDR3, the DNA is TGCAGCGCGACAACAGGGGACACCGGGGAGCTGTTTTTT.